This T cell receptor (beta chain) was sequenced in a study of blood T cell repertoires in COVID-19 (dated by TCRdb to 2019 to 2021). For context, the study as a whole: Samples covering the acute and convalescent phases of COVID-19 were provided by collaborators in the United States, Italy and Spain. The prospective study material was composed of cDNA or gDNA derived from T cells, B-cell-depleted T cells, or PBMCs. Subjects who had been exposed to COVID-19, were actively infected with it, or had recovered from it provided the deeply sampled blood TCRbeta repertoires that made up the dataset. The repertoires were made available in a free public database intended to serve as a resource for research on the immune response to SARS-CoV-2. Samples were obtained from the ongoing ImmuneRACE study (first 160 participants) and from over 1,000 subjects provided by 6 global collaborators. Nearly every sample came with metadata listing a de-identified subject ID, COVID-19 status, age in years and sex. Where HLA class I and class II types were available, the types were taken from metadata supplied by the sample provider, not from assay-based typing.

The full study reports these points: The amount of clinical and demographic metadata varied by source and participant and was provided uncurated.

Trimming at the junction amounts to 9 bases on V and 1 base on J, and the germline ends lie 18 bases apart. The CDR3 runs 15 residues from the cysteine to the phenylalanine. Solely the CDR3 DNA is kept, with 45 bases framed from the first base. Taken from the germline V gene, the CDR1 and CDR2 loops are MRHNA and SNTAGT. Samples from volunteer blood donors who had recovered from COVID-19 were contributed by a second Seattle source. Collaborating institutions collected whole blood in K2EDTA tubes following their own protocols. For TCRbeta analysis, collaborators shipped samples as frozen whole blood, isolated PBMCs, or DNA extracted from either of those sample types. This clone was counted a single time. Its target antigen remains unknown. No base quality information exists; no much larger clone differs at one position. TCRbeta CDR3 regions were amplified from genomic DNA by means of the immunoSEQ Assay, a bias-controlled multiplex PCR. Per the original workflow: Nucleated cell counts per sample were estimated from amplification of reference gene primers within the assay. Sequence reads were collapsed and filtered to measure the absolute abundance of every unique TCRbeta CDR3 rearrangement. For each sample, productive Simpson clonality was calculated as the square root of Simpson's diversity index across productive rearrangements. TCRdb re-hosts the immuneACCESS table, in-frame sequences only. Its copies lack some clones; in the studies checked, an unresolved V gene accounts for under half of them, and the cause for the rest is not known. V, J and clone size are taken as reported in that table, and D and trimming were inferred from the DNA itself. The sample profile shows fewer than 250,000 clones; 89% of them were found once. The leading ten clones occupy about 6.3% of the sample.

Sequenced input: peripheral blood. The sequence was collected from a man between 60 and 70 years old who had recovered from COVID-19. The V and J segments used are TRBV6-4 and TRBJ1-2; D gene: possibly TRBD1, on 5 matching bases. The encoded CDR3 is CASRGGVPFNYGYTF. The nucleotides are TGTGCCAGTAGGGGCGGGGTCCCCTTTAACTATGGCTACACCTTC.